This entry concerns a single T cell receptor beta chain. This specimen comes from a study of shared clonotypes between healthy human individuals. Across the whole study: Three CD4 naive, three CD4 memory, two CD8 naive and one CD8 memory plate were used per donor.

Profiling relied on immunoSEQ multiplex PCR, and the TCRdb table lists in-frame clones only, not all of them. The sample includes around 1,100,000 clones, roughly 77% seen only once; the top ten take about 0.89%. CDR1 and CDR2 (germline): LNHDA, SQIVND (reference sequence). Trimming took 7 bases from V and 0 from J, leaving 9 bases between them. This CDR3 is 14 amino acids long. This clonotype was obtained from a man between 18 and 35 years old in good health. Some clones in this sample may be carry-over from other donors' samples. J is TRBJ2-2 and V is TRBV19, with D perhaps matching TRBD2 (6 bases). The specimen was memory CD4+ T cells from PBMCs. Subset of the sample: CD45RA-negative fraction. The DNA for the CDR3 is TGTGCCAGTAAGGAGGGCGCGAACACCGGGGAGCTGTTTTTT. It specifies CASKEGANTGELFF.